Listed below are T cell receptor beta chains from one sample, sequenced in a study of sequential checkpoint blockade in melanoma. Sequenced by immunoSEQ multiplex PCR; TCRdb stores in-frame clones only, minus some. Of approximately 28,000 clones in the sample, approximately 83% were seen once. The source was CD8+ T cells sorted from blood (inferred from file names), collected from a patient given nivolumab and ipilimumab in sequence. Every receptor here comes from a human donor with melanoma. Both conserved end residues are part of each CDR3. Fields, in order: clone size, D gene, V gene, J gene, CDR3 DNA, CDR3 protein. D genes are given only for firm matches. The listing skips clone size in some rows; elsewhere it reads once, few, many or a size class.

abundance: -
d_gene: -
v_gene: TRBV2
j_gene: TRBJ2-7
CDR3nt: TGTGCCAGCAGTTCCCCCGGGGGAGTCTCCTACGAGCAGTACTTC
CDR3aa: CASSSPGGVSYEQYF

abundance: -
d_gene: TRBD1
v_gene: TRBV9
j_gene: TRBJ1-2
CDR3nt: TGTGCCAGCAGCGTATCGTCAGGGGGCGGGTTGGGCTACACCTTC
CDR3aa: CASSVSSGGGLGYTF

abundance: -
d_gene: -
v_gene: TRBV5-6
j_gene: TRBJ1-2
CDR3nt: TGTGCCAGCAGCTTGGGTCGTTCTAACTATGGCTACACCTTC
CDR3aa: CASSLGRSNYGYTF

abundance: -
d_gene: -
v_gene: TRBV18
j_gene: TRBJ1-6
CDR3nt: TGTGCCAGCTCAAGCCCGGAGAGCTATAATTCACCCCTCCACTTT
CDR3aa: CASSSPESYNSPLHF

abundance: few
d_gene: -
v_gene: TRBV5-5
j_gene: TRBJ1-2
CDR3nt: TGCGCCAGCAGCCAGGACCAACAGGGAGCTAACTATGGCTACACCTTC
CDR3aa: CASSQDQQGANYGYTF

abundance: -
d_gene: TRBD2
v_gene: TRBV27
j_gene: TRBJ2-1
CDR3nt: TGTGCCAGCAGTTCGCCCGGGGGGGGGTGGAATGAGCAGTTCTTC
CDR3aa: CASSSPGGGWNEQFF

abundance: -
d_gene: TRBD2
v_gene: TRBV19
j_gene: TRBJ2-1
CDR3nt: TGTGCCAGTACCAGACTAGCGGGCGACTCCTACAATGAGCAGTTCTTC
CDR3aa: CASTRLAGDSYNEQFF

abundance: -
d_gene: TRBD2
v_gene: TRBV2
j_gene: TRBJ2-2
CDR3nt: TGTGCCAGGGGATGGACTAGCGGGAACACCGGGGAGCTGTTTTTT
CDR3aa: CARGWTSGNTGELFF

abundance: -
d_gene: -
v_gene: TRBV7-6
j_gene: TRBJ1-5
CDR3nt: TGTGCCAGCAGCTTAGCAGGGGGCAATCAGCCCCAGCATTTT
CDR3aa: CASSLAGGNQPQHF

abundance: -
d_gene: TRBD1
v_gene: TRBV28
j_gene: TRBJ1-1
CDR3nt: TGTGCCAGCAGTTACAACAGGGGGTCGTCCACTGAAGCTTTCTTT
CDR3aa: CASSYNRGSSTEAFF

abundance: -
d_gene: TRBD2
v_gene: TRBV6-1
j_gene: TRBJ2-2
CDR3nt: TGTGCCAGCATCGAGCGGGAGTACACCGGGGAGCTGTTTTTT
CDR3aa: CASIEREYTGELFF

abundance: few
d_gene: -
v_gene: TRBV10-3
j_gene: TRBJ1-5
CDR3nt: TGTGCCATCAGTGAGTCGATGACTAATCAGCCCCAGCATTTT
CDR3aa: CAISESMTNQPQHF

abundance: -
d_gene: -
v_gene: TRBV6-5
j_gene: TRBJ2-2
CDR3nt: TGTGCCAGCAGCCGAGGACATAACACCGGGGAGCTGTTTTTT
CDR3aa: CASSRGHNTGELFF

abundance: -
d_gene: TRBD2
v_gene: TRBV9
j_gene: TRBJ2-7
CDR3nt: TGTGCCAGCAGCGGGACTAGCGGGAGGAGTTACGAGCAGTACTTC
CDR3aa: CASSGTSGRSYEQYF

abundance: -
d_gene: -
v_gene: TRBV27
j_gene: TRBJ1-2
CDR3nt: TGTGCCAGCAGTTTTCGGGAGAGTCTTGACGACTACACCTTC
CDR3aa: CASSFRESLDDYTF

abundance: few
d_gene: TRBD1
v_gene: TRBV19
j_gene: TRBJ2-7
CDR3nt: TGTGCCAGTAGCGCCGGGACAGGGGGCGAGCAGTACTTC
CDR3aa: CASSAGTGGEQYF

abundance: -
d_gene: TRBD2
v_gene: TRBV7-3
j_gene: TRBJ2-7
CDR3nt: TGTGCCAGCAGCCCCTCTAGCGGTAACTACGAGCAGTACTTC
CDR3aa: CASSPSSGNYEQYF

abundance: -
d_gene: TRBD1
v_gene: TRBV9
j_gene: TRBJ2-7
CDR3nt: TGTGCCAGCAGCCGGAGATCGACAGGGACCTACGAGCAGTACTTC
CDR3aa: CASSRRSTGTYEQYF

abundance: few
d_gene: -
v_gene: TRBV19
j_gene: TRBJ1-1
CDR3nt: TGTGCCAGTAGTCGTATGACAGCCTACATGAACACTGAAGCTTTCTTT
CDR3aa: CASSRMTAYMNTEAFF

abundance: -
d_gene: -
v_gene: TRBV9
j_gene: TRBJ1-2
CDR3nt: TGTGCCAGCAGCGTCGACAGCGCGGTCCGTGGGGATGGCTACACCTTC
CDR3aa: CASSVDSAVRGDGYTF

abundance: -
d_gene: TRBD1
v_gene: TRBV29-1
j_gene: TRBJ1-1
CDR3nt: TGCATCCCAGGGGGAGGCAACACTGAAGCTTTCTTT
CDR3aa: CIPGGGNTEAFF

abundance: -
d_gene: -
v_gene: TRBV29-1
j_gene: TRBJ2-1
CDR3nt: TGCAGCGTTGAAGAGGGAACTAGCTCCTACAATGAGCAGTTCTTC
CDR3aa: CSVEEGTSSYNEQFF

abundance: -
d_gene: -
v_gene: TRBV9
j_gene: TRBJ1-6
CDR3nt: TGTGCCAGCAGCGTAGCGGCGGGTCCCCTCCACTTT
CDR3aa: CASSVAAGPLHF

abundance: -
d_gene: TRBD1
v_gene: TRBV2
j_gene: TRBJ1-2
CDR3nt: TGTGCCAGCCAACCGGGACAGGGGGCGTTAAGGGATGGCTACACCTTC
CDR3aa: CASQPGQGALRDGYTF

abundance: -
d_gene: -
v_gene: TRBV13
j_gene: TRBJ2-7
CDR3nt: TGTGCCAGCAGCGAGATCAGGCGTTCCTACGAGCAGTACTTC
CDR3aa: CASSEIRRSYEQYF

abundance: once
d_gene: -
v_gene: TRBV28
j_gene: TRBJ2-2
CDR3nt: TGTGCCAGCAGTTTATCCGGGAACACCGGGGAGCTGTTTTTT
CDR3aa: CASSLSGNTGELFF

abundance: -
d_gene: TRBD2
v_gene: TRBV4-3
j_gene: TRBJ2-3
CDR3nt: TGCGCCAGCAGCCAAGATTCAGCTAGCGGATACACAGATACGCAGTATTTT
CDR3aa: CASSQDSASGYTDTQYF

abundance: once
d_gene: -
v_gene: TRBV9
j_gene: TRBJ1-3
CDR3nt: TGTGCCAGCAGCGTAGTACAGGGAGGGCCTGGAAACACCATATATTTT
CDR3aa: CASSVVQGGPGNTIYF

abundance: -
d_gene: TRBD1
v_gene: TRBV19
j_gene: TRBJ2-2
CDR3nt: TGTGCCAGTAGCCCGGGACAGGGGGCTGGCGGGGAGCTGTTTTTT
CDR3aa: CASSPGQGAGGELFF

abundance: once
d_gene: TRBD1
v_gene: TRBV5-6
j_gene: TRBJ2-7
CDR3nt: TGTGCCAGCAGCTTTTTCGTCGGGACAGGGGTCCACGAGCAGTACTTC
CDR3aa: CASSFFVGTGVHEQYF

abundance: -
d_gene: TRBD1
v_gene: TRBV9
j_gene: TRBJ1-1
CDR3nt: TGTGCCAGCAGCTCCGGACAGGGATCTGGAGCTTTCTTT
CDR3aa: CASSSGQGSGAFF

abundance: once
d_gene: TRBD1
v_gene: TRBV5-6
j_gene: TRBJ2-7
CDR3nt: TGTGCCAGCAGCTCACAGGGGGCGATCCACGAGCAGTACTTC
CDR3aa: CASSSQGAIHEQYF

abundance: -
d_gene: TRBD1
v_gene: TRBV7-8
j_gene: TRBJ1-6
CDR3nt: TGTGCCAGCAGCTCGGGACAGGGTATTCAATTTGGCGCACCCCTCCACTTT
CDR3aa: CASSSGQGIQFGAPLHF

abundance: -
d_gene: TRBD1
v_gene: TRBV7-2
j_gene: TRBJ1-6
CDR3nt: TGTGCCAGCAGCTTAGTAGGGGGCAATTCACCCCTCCACTTT
CDR3aa: CASSLVGGNSPLHF

abundance: -
d_gene: TRBD2
v_gene: TRBV6-1
j_gene: TRBJ2-7
CDR3nt: TGTACCACCCGGGAGGGTAATATCTACGAGCAGTACTTC
CDR3aa: CTTREGNIYEQYF

abundance: -
d_gene: TRBD1
v_gene: TRBV10-3
j_gene: TRBJ2-3
CDR3nt: TGTGCCATCAGTCCGACAGGGGAACTCACAGATACGCAGTATTTT
CDR3aa: CAISPTGELTDTQYF

abundance: -
d_gene: -
v_gene: TRBV7-2
j_gene: TRBJ2-2
CDR3nt: TGTGCCAGCAGCCGCGCTAACCAGAAACAGGGCGTCACCGGGGAGCTGTTTTTT
CDR3aa: CASSRANQKQGVTGELFF

abundance: -
d_gene: TRBD1
v_gene: TRBV28
j_gene: TRBJ1-5
CDR3nt: TGTGCCAGCAGTCCCGGGACAGGGCAGTTGGGCAATCAGCCCCAGCATTTT
CDR3aa: CASSPGTGQLGNQPQHF

abundance: once
d_gene: -
v_gene: TRBV15
j_gene: TRBJ1-6
CDR3nt: TGTGCCACCGGTCCCGGGGAGGCTACACCCCTCCACTTT
CDR3aa: CATGPGEATPLHF

abundance: few
d_gene: -
v_gene: TRBV7-3
j_gene: TRBJ1-1
CDR3nt: TGTGCCAGCAGCCTAACAGTAGGCATCGGGGCTGAAGCTTTCTTT
CDR3aa: CASSLTVGIGAEAFF

abundance: few
d_gene: -
v_gene: TRBV7-9
j_gene: TRBJ2-1
CDR3nt: TGTGCCAGCAGCTTAGGGGCCGATGAGCAGTTCTTC
CDR3aa: CASSLGADEQFF

abundance: -
d_gene: TRBD1
v_gene: TRBV2
j_gene: TRBJ2-7
CDR3nt: TGTGCCAGCAGTGAAGCGAGGGGGCAAATCTACGAGCAGTACTTC
CDR3aa: CASSEARGQIYEQYF

abundance: -
d_gene: -
v_gene: TRBV27
j_gene: TRBJ1-2
CDR3nt: TGTGCCAGCAGTTTCGCAGGCTTCTATGGCTACACCTTC
CDR3aa: CASSFAGFYGYTF

abundance: -
d_gene: -
v_gene: TRBV5-6
j_gene: TRBJ2-5
CDR3nt: TGTGCCAGCAGCTTAATACGGGCAGGGGAGGGAGAGACCCAGTACTTC
CDR3aa: CASSLIRAGEGETQYF

abundance: -
d_gene: TRBD1
v_gene: TRBV29-1
j_gene: TRBJ1-1
CDR3nt: TGCAGCGTTCAGGGGGCTGAAGCTTTCTTT
CDR3aa: CSVQGAEAFF

abundance: -
d_gene: -
v_gene: TRBV6-5
j_gene: TRBJ2-2
CDR3nt: TGTGCCAGCAGTTATCGGGTGGACACCGGGGAGCTGTTTTTT
CDR3aa: CASSYRVDTGELFF

abundance: -
d_gene: -
v_gene: TRBV29-1
j_gene: TRBJ1-1
CDR3nt: TGCAGCGCGATAGGGGATAGGTGGGACACTGAAGCTTTCTTT
CDR3aa: CSAIGDRWDTEAFF

abundance: -
d_gene: TRBD1
v_gene: TRBV5-5
j_gene: TRBJ2-7
CDR3nt: TGTGCCAGCAGCTTTGGGCAGGGGGCGGGAAACGAGCAGTACTTC
CDR3aa: CASSFGQGAGNEQYF

abundance: -
d_gene: -
v_gene: TRBV7-9
j_gene: TRBJ2-1
CDR3nt: TGTGCCAGCAGCTCCCGACAGGGAGGTACCAGCAATGAGCAGTTCTTC
CDR3aa: CASSSRQGGTSNEQFF

abundance: -
d_gene: -
v_gene: TRBV4-1
j_gene: TRBJ2-7
CDR3nt: TGCGCCAGCAGCTTGACACCGGGACACGCATACGAGCAGTACTTC
CDR3aa: CASSLTPGHAYEQYF

abundance: -
d_gene: TRBD1
v_gene: TRBV7-6
j_gene: TRBJ1-4
CDR3nt: TGTGCCAGCAGTCCGGGACAGCCGAATGAAAAACTGTTTTTT
CDR3aa: CASSPGQPNEKLFF

abundance: -
d_gene: TRBD1
v_gene: TRBV7-8
j_gene: TRBJ2-7
CDR3nt: TGTGCCAGCAGCTTAGCGTCGGGGCAGGGGGTATTCGAGCAGTACTTC
CDR3aa: CASSLASGQGVFEQYF

abundance: few
d_gene: -
v_gene: TRBV19
j_gene: TRBJ1-5
CDR3nt: TGTGCCAGTAGGGACACCGTCAATCAGCCCCAGCATTTT
CDR3aa: CASRDTVNQPQHF

abundance: -
d_gene: -
v_gene: TRBV6-5
j_gene: TRBJ2-2
CDR3nt: TGTGCCAGCAGTTACGAGCTAGGAACCGGGGAGCTGTTTTTT
CDR3aa: CASSYELGTGELFF

abundance: -
d_gene: -
v_gene: TRBV4-1
j_gene: TRBJ2-5
CDR3nt: TGCGCCAGCAGCCAGGGCGAATACCAAGAGACCCAGTACTTC
CDR3aa: CASSQGEYQETQYF

abundance: -
d_gene: TRBD2
v_gene: TRBV5-1
j_gene: TRBJ2-7
CDR3nt: TGCGCCAGCAGACAGGGACTAGCGGGACCCTACGAGCAGTACTTC
CDR3aa: CASRQGLAGPYEQYF

abundance: -
d_gene: -
v_gene: TRBV9
j_gene: TRBJ1-2
CDR3nt: TGTGCCAGCAGCCGAGGAAGTGGGGCCGCTGGCTACACCTTC
CDR3aa: CASSRGSGAAGYTF

abundance: -
d_gene: TRBD2
v_gene: TRBV9
j_gene: TRBJ2-1
CDR3nt: TGTGCCAGCAGCGTAGGGACTAGTAATGAGCAGTTCTTC
CDR3aa: CASSVGTSNEQFF

abundance: -
d_gene: -
v_gene: TRBV19
j_gene: TRBJ2-1
CDR3nt: TGTGCCAGTAGGATAAGGGGACTCGCCGACAATGAGCAGTTCTTC
CDR3aa: CASRIRGLADNEQFF

abundance: -
d_gene: -
v_gene: TRBV27
j_gene: TRBJ1-4
CDR3nt: TGTGCCAGCAGTTTAGTCGGCAGGGGAGATGAAAAACTGTTTTTT
CDR3aa: CASSLVGRGDEKLFF